This entry describes one TCR beta chain. The V end lost 0 bases, the J end lost 0 bases, and 9 bases lay between the germline ends. The CDR3 consists of 15 residues. The V gene's germline CDR1 is SNHLY and CDR2 FYNNEI. This sample is drawn from a study of blood T cell repertoires in COVID-19. Assay used: immunoSEQ multiplex PCR; TCRdb lists only in-frame clones, some missing. The table records around 180,000 clones, 79% of them present only once. This chain joins TRBV2 and TRBJ2-7; D gene uncertain. This sequence originates from a man aged 60-69 years with active or convalescent COVID-19. Sequencing was carried out using peripheral blood. This CDR3 is CASSEALVLSYEQYF. DNA of the CDR3: TGTGCCAGCAGTGAAGCGCTGGTACTCTCCTACGAGCAGTACTTC. Full variable domain (rest looked up from reference TRBV2 and TRBJ2-7): EPEVTQTPSHQVTQMGQEVILRCVPISNHLYFYWYRQILGQKVEFLVSFYNNEISEKSEIFDDQFSVERPDGSNFTLKIRSTKLEDSAMYFCASSEALVLSYEQYFGPGTRLTVT.